This T cell receptor (beta chain) was documented in a study of cytomegalovirus exposure and HLA in healthy donors. PCR amplification relied on 60 Vbeta primers (plus 13 Jbeta primers). Sequencing used immunoSEQ multiplex PCR; TCRdb keeps in-frame clones, though not all of them. The sample shows 90,000 to 150,000 clones, 15% of them seen only once. Germline V gene lookup returns CDR1 SEHNR and CDR2 FQNEAQ (reference sequence). CDR3 length: 17 amino acids. Trimming took 4 bases from V and 1 from J; bases not matched to a gene: 5. Sequenced material: PBMCs. This receptor was taken from a woman under 30 in good health and CMV-seronegative. This chain uses TRBV7-9 with TRBJ2-3, with TRBD2 identical over 13 bases. Here the CDR3 reads CASSSTGLAGGTDTQYF. The DNA of the CDR3 is TGTGCCAGCAGCTCTACAGGACTAGCGGGGGGCACAGATACGCAGTATTTT.